What follows describes a single T cell receptor beta chain. Germline V gene sequence: CDR1 KGHSH, CDR2 LQKENI. After removal of 3 bases from V and 11 bases from J, the junction contained 7 bases not matched to a gene. This CDR3 comprises 13 residues. The sample comes from a study of blood T cell repertoires in COVID-19. Study-wide context: Researchers got acute and convalescent COVID-19 samples from the United States, Italy and Spain. PBMCs, B-cell-depleted T cells, or T cells were the source of the cDNA or gDNA that made up the material.

Per the original data handling: Quantification of nucleated cells was approximated via reference gene primer amplification. Profiled with immunoSEQ multiplex PCR; TCRdb holds only in-frame clones, not every one. The DNA was the basis for D and trimming; V, J and clone size are from that table. The data show fewer than 40,000 clones, with roughly 80% seen just once and roughly 2% held by the top ten. The rearrangement joins TRBV18 to TRBJ1-1; 9 nucleotides match TRBD1. The sequenced material came from peripheral blood. This TCR was recovered from a man in his 60s with active COVID-19. CDR3: CASSPRTGEVAFF. DNA for the CDR3: TGTGCCAGCTCACCCCGGACAGGGGAGGTCGCTTTCTTT. Full variable domain (rest looked up from reference TRBV18 and TRBJ1-1): NAGVMQNPRHLVRRRGQEARLRCSPMKGHSHVYWYRQLPEEGLKFMVYLQKENIIDESGMPKERFSAEFPKEGPSILRIQQVVRGDSAAYFCASSPRTGEVAFFGQGTRLTVV.